Shown below are 19 T cell receptor beta chains from a single sample sequenced in a study of blood T cell repertoires in COVID-19 (dated by TCRdb to 2018 to 2021). The library was obtained by the immunoSEQ multiplex PCR assay. Imported from immuneACCESS, the table was reduced by TCRdb to in-frame sequences with V and J called. These copies leave out some clones; in studies compared against another copy, an unresolved V gene accounts for under half, and the cause of the remainder is not known. The sample contains around 190,000 clones, roughly 88% of them found a single time. Roughly 13% of the sample is held by the ten biggest clonotypes. The sequenced sample was peripheral blood. These TCRs come from a human donor in a cohort sampled during active COVID-19.

V is TRBV19 and J is TRBJ2-3; 8 bases are shared with TRBD1. The V gene end was trimmed by 6 bases and the J gene end by 2 bases; junction bases not matched to a gene: 10. Germline CDR1 is LNHDA and CDR2 is SQIVND (reference sequence). The CDR3 spans 16 residues. Here the CDR3 DNA reads TGTGCCAGTAGCAGGACAGGGTATCGGGTCACAGATACGCAGTATTTT. The encoded protein is CASSRTGYRVTDTQYF.

This chain links TRBV30 with TRBJ1-1; D is perhaps TRBD1 (6 bases). The CDR3 runs to 13 residues. CDR1 is GTSNPN, CDR2 SVGIG, per germline (reference sequence). V was shortened by 2 bases and J by 1 base, with 8 bases between the two germline ends. The CDR3 loop reads CAWSQQGNTEAFF. DNA for the CDR3: TGTGCCTGGAGTCAACAGGGGAACACTGAAGCTTTCTTT.

The V call is TRBV4-2, the J call TRBJ2-1, with 13 nucleotides matching TRBD2. The CDR3 is 17 residues long. Trimming at V came to 1 base and at J to 6 bases, leaving 6 bases not matched to a gene. CDR1 and CDR2 from the germline V gene are LGHNA and YNFKEQ. The CDR3 here is CASSQASGTSGINEQFF. Here the CDR3 DNA reads TGTGCCAGCAGCCAAGCCTCCGGGACTAGCGGGATCAATGAGCAGTTCTTC.

The V call is TRBV28, the J call TRBJ2-7; 11 bases agree with TRBD1. The germline V gene has CDR1 MDHEN and CDR2 SYDVKM. The CDR3 is 15 residues long. Trimming at V came to 5 bases and at J to 0 bases, leaving 3 bases not matched to a gene. CDR3 sequence: CASSTGTGGSYEQYF. CDR3 in DNA: TGTGCCAGCAGTACCGGGACAGGGGGCTCCTACGAGCAGTACTTC.

The chain couples TRBV5-1 to TRBJ2-7, with D possibly matching TRBD2 (5 bases). Germline CDR1 is SGHRS and CDR2 is YFSETQ. The V end was cut by 2 bases, the J end by 0 bases, with 12 bases between. The CDR3 spans 15 residues. The CDR3 is CASSLGSGYSYEQYF. For the CDR3, the DNA is TGCGCCAGCAGCTTAGGGAGCGGTTACTCCTACGAGCAGTACTTC.

This clone was detected a few times. The chain recombines TRBV19 with TRBJ2-3; the match to TRBD1 covers 7 bases. The ends lost 4 bases at V and 0 bases at J; junction bases unmatched: 4. Germline CDR1 and CDR2: LNHDA and SQIVND (reference sequence). This CDR3 has 15 residues. The CDR3 region is CASSSWDRSTDTQYF. In DNA, the CDR3 is TGTGCCAGTAGTAGCTGGGACAGAAGCACAGATACGCAGTATTTT. The complete variable domain, with remaining parts taken from reference TRBV19 and TRBJ2-3, reads DGGITQSPKYLFRKEGQNVTLSCEQNLNHDAMYWYRQDPGQGLRLIYYSQIVNDFQKGDIAEGYSVSREKKESFPLTVTSAQKNPTAFYLCASSSWDRSTDTQYFGPGTRLTVL.

The J gene is TRBJ2-2, the V gene TRBV5-1, with a weak D call TRBD2 (6 bases). Germline values: CDR1 SGHRS, CDR2 YFSETQ. CDR3 size: 15 residues. The V end lost 0 bases, the J end lost 5 bases, and 11 bases lay between the germline ends. The CDR3 nucleotides are TGCGCCAGCAGCTTGGGTAGCGGAGCGACCGGGGAGCTGTTTTTT. Its protein product is CASSLGSGATGELFF.

The table lists this clone with a count of one. V usage is TRBV24-1 and J usage is TRBJ1-5; D possibly corresponds to TRBD1 (5 bases). The CDR3 covers 15 residues. Germline values: CDR1 KGHDR, CDR2 SFDVKD. V was clipped by 3 bases and J by 6 bases, with 14 bases between them. The CDR3 sequence: CATSDGARGGQPQHF. CDR3 nucleotides: TGTGCCACCAGTGATGGGGCCCGGGGAGGTCAGCCCCAGCATTTT.

The chain employs TRBV20-1 and TRBJ1-1, with D perhaps matching TRBD1 (6 bases). With 3 bases removed from V and 1 base from J, the gap between germline ends came to 12 bases. Germline-derived CDR1 and CDR2 are DFQATT and SNEGSKA (reference sequence). This CDR3 contains 14 residues. In DNA, the CDR3 is TGCAGTGCTAGTCAACAGGGCAAGAACACTGAAGCTTTCTTT. The encoded protein is CSASQQGKNTEAFF.

The V and J genes are TRBV14 and TRBJ1-1; 8 bases map to TRBD1. This CDR3 has 15 residues. V gave up 4 bases and J gave up 5 bases; unmatched junction bases: 9. Germline V gene lookup returns CDR1 SGHDN and CDR2 FVKESK. The CDR3: CASSPGQGMRTEAFF. The CDR3 region has the DNA TGTGCCAGCAGCCCAGGACAGGGTATGAGGACTGAAGCTTTCTTT.

This clone has only one observation. The V gene is TRBV4-1, the J gene TRBJ1-3; 8 bases line up with TRBD1. V gave up 2 bases and J gave up 2 bases; unmatched junction bases: 2. This CDR3 comprises 15 residues. Germline CDR1 reads MGHRA; CDR2 reads YSYEKL. The CDR3 protein is CASSQPTGAGNTIYF. As DNA, the CDR3 is TGCGCCAGCAGCCAACCGACAGGGGCTGGAAACACCATATATTTT.

The chain carries TRBV9 and TRBJ2-1; 8 nucleotides match TRBD2. This CDR3 is 16 amino acids long. V gave up 4 bases and J gave up 4 bases; unmatched junction bases: 10. CDR1 is SGDLS, CDR2 YYNGEE, per germline. CDR3 sequence reads: CASSTLSGGPYNEQFF. CDR3 sequence (DNA): TGTGCCAGCAGCACTCTCAGCGGGGGACCTTACAATGAGCAGTTCTTC.

The chain combines TRBV6-1 with TRBJ2-2; D is unresolved. From germline, CDR1 is MNHNS and CDR2 SASEGT. V gave up 1 base and J gave up 3 bases, with 6 bases separating them. This CDR3 has 14 residues. The CDR3 nucleotides are TGTGCCAGCAGTGAAGAATCCGACACCGGGGAGCTGTTTTTT. The encoded protein is CASSEESDTGELFF.

This chain joins TRBV28 and TRBJ2-7; 8 bases line up with TRBD2. The CDR3 contains 13 residues. Germline V lookup: CDR1 MDHEN, CDR2 SYDVKM. V shed 8 bases, J shed 3 bases, and the junction held 6 bases outside the gene matches. This CDR3 reads CASLTGGVYEQYF. The CDR3 coding sequence is TGTGCCAGCTTAACGGGAGGGGTCTACGAGCAGTACTTC.

The chain carries TRBV5-1 and TRBJ2-3; D possibly corresponds to TRBD1 (6 bases). The CDR3 is 15 residues long. Germline CDR1 and CDR2: SGHRS and YFSETQ. The ends were cut back, 3 bases at V and 3 bases at J, with 14 bases in the middle. CDR3 in DNA: TGCGCCAGCAGCTCCGCAGGGGCGTGGACAGATACGCAGTATTTT. This encodes CASSSAGAWTDTQYF.

A single count supports this clone. J is TRBJ2-1 and V is TRBV5-1, with 13 positions matching TRBD2. J lost 3 bases, V lost 7 bases, and 4 bases had no gene match. This CDR3 spans 15 amino acids. Germline CDR1 SGHRS, CDR2 YFSETQ. CDR3 DNA sequence: TGCGCCAGCCGACTAGCGGGAGGCTTCTACAATGAGCAGTTCTTC. Its translation: CASRLAGGFYNEQFF.

The chain couples TRBV28 to TRBJ2-1; TRBD2 matches 7 bases. The CDR3 totals 14 residues. Looked up from germline, CDR1 is MDHEN and CDR2 is SYDVKM. Unmatched junction bases numbered 3, after V lost 0 bases and J lost 7 bases. CDR3 sequence (DNA): TGTGCCAGCAGTTTATGGACTAGCAGTAATGAGCAGTTCTTC. Protein sequence: CASSLWTSSNEQFF. The full variable domain, with the rest looked up from reference TRBV28 and TRBJ2-1, is DVKVTQSSRYLVKRTGEKVFLECVQDMDHENMFWYRQDPGLGLRLIYFSYDVKMKEKGDIPEGYSVSREKKERFSLILESASTNQTSMYLCASSLWTSSNEQFFGPGTRLTVL.

The J gene is TRBJ2-7, the V gene TRBV3-1 (or the pseudogene TRBV3-2), with 8 positions matching TRBD2. Germline V CDR1 and CDR2: LGHDT, YNNKEL (reference sequence). This CDR3 region has 16 residues. V shed 4 bases, J shed 5 bases, and the junction held 13 bases outside the gene matches. In DNA form, the CDR3 reads TGTGCCAGCAGCCTCGCGACGGGAGGGCCGCGGAACGAGCAGTACTTC. Translation: CASSLATGGPRNEQYF.

The gene calls are TRBV9 and TRBJ2-5; D gene uncertain. Per germline, CDR1 SGDLS and CDR2 YYNGEE. The CDR3 totals 15 residues. The V end lost 0 bases, the J end lost 0 bases, and 9 bases lay between the germline ends. As DNA, the CDR3 is TGTGCCAGCAGCGTAGACACGATACACCAAGAGACCCAGTACTTC. Protein: CASSVDTIHQETQYF.